This T cell receptor beta chain was profiled in a study of blood T cell repertoires in COVID-19. Overall study context: Acute and convalescent COVID-19 samples came from the United States, Italy and Spain. From T cells, B-cell-depleted T cells, or PBMCs came the material, which was cDNA or gDNA.

Under the authors' procedure: Scientists estimated how many nucleated cells there were by amplifying reference gene primers. TCRdb keeps only in-frame clones here, not all; method: immunoSEQ multiplex PCR. D and trimming come from the DNA, and the V and J calls and clone size come from that table. The table records 220,000 or so clones, about 78% of them present only once. Material for sequencing was peripheral blood. This TCR derives from a woman aged 65 to 85 with acute or convalescent COVID-19.

The CDR3 coding sequence is TGTGCCAGCAGTCCTCCCGGACTAGCTAGCTCCTACGAGCAGTACTTC. This gives the protein CASSPPGLASSYEQYF. V gene TRBV28 combines with J gene TRBJ2-7, with 8 positions matching TRBD2. Germline CDR1 reads MDHEN; CDR2 reads SYDVKM. The CDR3 is 16 amino acids. V shed 5 bases, J shed 0 bases, and the junction held 9 bases outside the gene matches.